The 19 T cell receptor beta chains presented below share a single source sample, sequenced in a study of human T cells and chemical hapten exposure. MiXCR, applied by TCRdb to the 5' RACE reads, yields one record per CDR3 protein. This sample has more than 60,000 distinct CDR3 sequences, with more than 15% found just once. Unfractionated whole blood yielded total RNA. These receptors originate from a female donor in good health.

The sample holds many counts of this clonotype. This chain links TRBV28 with TRBJ2-2, with 8 nucleotides matching TRBD2. Per germline, CDR1 MDHEN and CDR2 SYDVKM. The ends lost 6 bases at V and 6 bases at J; junction bases unmatched: 15. The CDR3 covers 17 residues. The CDR3 DNA sequence: TGTGCCAGCAGGGCTACCCGGGGACTAGTGGCGGCCGGGGAGCTGTTTTTT. The encoded protein is CASRATRGLVAAGELFF.

This clonotype was counted between two and nine times. The chain is built from TRBV5-6 and TRBJ2-5, with a tentative D call TRBD2 (5 bases). This CDR3 region has 13 residues. V was trimmed by 2 bases and J by 3 bases, leaving 8 bases between them. Germline CDR1 is SGHDT and CDR2 is YYEEEE. The CDR3 protein is CASSFGLEETQYF. In nucleotides, the CDR3 is TGTGCCAGCAGCTTCGGACTTGAAGAGACCCAGTACTTC.

The V call is TRBV7-8, the J call TRBJ2-5; the D gene is possibly TRBD2 (6 bases). The V end lost 3 bases, the J end lost 5 bases, and 13 bases lay between the germline ends. CDR1 is SGHVS and CDR2 is FQNEAQ in the germline V gene. The CDR3 spans 14 residues. CDR3 sequence reads: CASSFTDSGETQYF. Written as DNA, the CDR3 is TGTGCCAGCAGCTTCACCGACAGCGGGGAGACCCAGTACTTC.

This clonotype was observed a few times. V and J are TRBV28 and TRBJ1-5, with D hard to call. V shed 1 base and J shed 2 bases, with 3 bases lying between them. This CDR3 is 13 amino acids long. Germline CDR1 is MDHEN and CDR2 is SYDVKM. The CDR3 bases are TGTGCCAGCAGTTTATTTGGCAATCAGCCCCAGCATTTT. It is translated as CASSLFGNQPQHF.

This clonotype has more than one count but fewer than ten. The V gene is TRBV7-2, the J gene TRBJ1-2; TRBD1 agrees at 9 bases. CDR1 is SGHTA and CDR2 is FQGNSA in the germline V gene. V shed 3 bases, J shed 8 bases, and the junction held 7 bases outside the gene matches. CDR3 length: 14 amino acids. The CDR3, as DNA: TGTGCCAGCAGCTTCAACAGGGGGCGCGAAGGCTACACCTTC. Translation: CASSFNRGREGYTF.

This clonotype was seen more than once but under ten times. The chain recombines TRBV7-9 with TRBJ1-1; D is possibly TRBD1 (5 bases). Trimming removed 7 bases at V and 5 bases at J, with 11 bases between. The germline gives CDR1 SEHNR, CDR2 FQNEAQ (reference sequence). The CDR3 extends over 12 amino acids. CDR3 DNA sequence: TGTGCCAGCAATACCAGACAGACTGAAGCTTTCTTT. It specifies CASNTRQTEAFF. Filled out from reference TRBV7-9 and TRBJ1-1, the complete variable domain reads DTGVSQNPRHKITKRGQNVTFRCDPISEHNRLYWYRQTLGQGPEFLTYFQNEAQLEKSRLLSDRFSAERPKGSFSTLEIQRTEQGDSAMYLCASNTRQTEAFFGQGTRLTVV.

This clonotype was found a few times. The chain couples TRBV5-4 to TRBJ2-1; the D gene is possibly TRBD2 (6 bases). The ends were cut back, 0 bases at V and 7 bases at J, with 17 bases in the middle. This CDR3 comprises 16 residues. Per the germline V gene, CDR1 is SGHNT and CDR2 is YYREEE (reference sequence). CDR3 loop: CASSLDPTGRGNEQFF. CDR3 bases: TGTGCCAGCAGCTTGGATCCCACAGGACGGGGGAATGAGCAGTTCTTC.

In this sample, this clonotype turned up a few times. CDR3 loop: CASSFDGNTDTQYF. As DNA, the CDR3 is TGTGCCAGCAGCTTCGACGGAAACACAGATACGCAGTATTTT. The chain employs TRBV7-2 and TRBJ2-3, with D hard to call. This CDR3 has 14 amino acids. Trimming left V 3 bases short and J 2 bases short, with 9 bases between. CDR1 and CDR2 (germline): SGHTA, FQGNSA. The full variable domain, rest sourced from reference TRBV7-2 and TRBJ2-3, is GAGVSQSPSNKVTEKGKDVELRCDPISGHTALYWYRQSLGQGLEFLIYFQGNSAPDKSGLPSDRFSAERTGGSVSTLTIQRTQQEDSAVYLCASSFDGNTDTQYFGPGTRLTVL.

In this sample, this clonotype turned up many times. The gene calls are TRBV4-3 and TRBJ1-2; 7 bases agree with TRBD1. V lost 0 bases, J lost 5 bases, and 9 bases stayed unmatched. Germline values: CDR1 LGHNA, CDR2 YSLEER. This CDR3 is 16 amino acids long. The CDR3 reads CASSQDVGQAEYGYTF. In DNA, the CDR3 is TGCGCCAGCAGCCAAGATGTAGGACAGGCTGAGTATGGCTACACCTTC.

This clonotype has a count of ten or more. The rearrangement uses TRBV12-3 or TRBV12-4 and TRBJ2-2, with a tentative D call TRBD1 (5 bases). V gave up 1 base and J gave up 5 bases, with 14 bases separating them. The CDR3 runs 16 residues. DNA of the CDR3: TGTGCCAGCAGTTTAGTCCAGGGCCCGGCTACCGGGGAGCTGTTTTTT. This gives the protein CASSLVQGPATGELFF.

This chain joins TRBV4-3 and TRBJ1-6; no clear D gene. Germline V CDR1 and CDR2: LGHNA, YSLEER. The CDR3 totals 15 residues. V lost 0 bases, J lost 2 bases, and 5 bases lay in between. The CDR3 DNA is TGCGCCAGCAGCCAAGAGGGGACCTATAATTCACCCCTCCACTTT. Its protein is CASSQEGTYNSPLHF.

This chain links TRBV12-3 or TRBV12-4 with TRBJ2-5; no firm D call. This CDR3 has 13 amino acids. With 6 bases removed from V and 1 base from J, the gap between germline ends came to 9 bases. In nucleotides, the CDR3 is TGTGCCAGCAGATGGACCACCCAAGAGACCCAGTACTTC. It specifies CASRWTTQETQYF.

The chain couples TRBV6-5 to TRBJ1-3; tentative D call: TRBD1 (6 bases). The CDR3 consists of 15 residues. The V gene lost 0 bases and the J gene lost 2 bases, with 8 bases spanning the gap. Germline lookup yields CDR1 MNHEY and CDR2 SVGAGI. The CDR3 DNA reads TGTGCCAGCAGTTACTCGAAGGGGGCTGGAAACACCATATATTTT. Its protein product is CASSYSKGAGNTIYF.

This clonotype was recorded at least ten times. One end of the junction varies from germline; a read error may be responsible. This chain joins TRBV7-7 and TRBJ1-4; D not certain. The CDR3 covers 15 residues. Per the germline V gene, CDR1 is SSHAT and CDR2 is FNYEAQ (reference sequence). CDR3 amino acids: CASSGGSGKSEKLFF. Written as DNA, the CDR3 is TGTGCTAGCAGCGGAGGCTCGGGAAAGAGTGAAAAACTGTTTTTT.

At least ten counts were recorded for this clonotype. The DNA for the CDR3 is TGTGCCAGCAGTTGGGACAGGGGATACACTGAAGCTTTCTTT. Amino acid sequence: CASSWDRGYTEAFF. The gene calls are TRBV28 and TRBJ1-1; 10 nucleotides line up with TRBD1. The germline V gene encodes CDR1 MDHEN and CDR2 SYDVKM. There are 14 residues in the CDR3. V lost 4 bases to trimming and J lost 3 bases; unmatched junction nucleotides: 2. Together with reference TRBV28 and TRBJ1-1, the CDR3 gives the full variable domain: DVKVTQSSRYLVKRTGEKVFLECVQDMDHENMFWYRQDPGLGLRLIYFSYDVKMKEKGDIPEGYSVSREKKERFSLILESASTNQTSMYLCASSWDRGYTEAFFGQGTRLTVV.

This clonotype turned up a few times. The V and J genes are TRBV19 and TRBJ1-4; D ambiguous. The V end was cut by 4 bases, the J end by 4 bases, with 10 bases between. The CDR3 is 14 residues long. Germline CDR1 reads LNHDA; CDR2 reads SQIVND (reference sequence). The CDR3 region is CASSTWASNEKLFF. CDR3 DNA: TGTGCCAGTAGTACTTGGGCGAGTAATGAAAAACTGTTTTTT.

This clonotype turned up a few times. This chain links TRBV2 with TRBJ1-2; tentatively, D is TRBD1 (6 bases). There are 18 residues in the CDR3. Trimming removed 5 bases at V and 0 bases at J, with 22 bases between. Germline V gives CDR1 SNHLY, CDR2 FYNNEI. The CDR3 bases are TGTGCCAGCAGTCTGCCGACGGACAGATTCTCCCCTAACTATGGCTACACCTTC. This gives the protein CASSLPTDRFSPNYGYTF.

The J gene is TRBJ2-1, the V gene TRBV29-1; 14 positions match TRBD2. Trimming at V came to 6 bases and at J to 8 bases, leaving 6 bases not matched to a gene. Germline lookup yields CDR1 SQVTM and CDR2 ANQGSEA. The CDR3 is made up of 14 amino acids. The CDR3 DNA reads as TGCAGCGTCCAGACTAGCGGGAGGGCTGATGAGCAGTTCTTC. Translating it yields CSVQTSGRADEQFF.

This clonotype was recorded many times. The rearrangement links TRBV6-4 to TRBJ2-1, with 10 positions matching TRBD2. V dropped 3 bases and J dropped 8; count of bases not matched to a gene: 7. The CDR3 has 15 residues. Germline-derived CDR1 and CDR2 are MRHNA and SNTAGT. The CDR3 spells CASSEGTSGIDEQFF. The CDR3 DNA sequence: TGTGCCAGCAGTGAGGGAACTAGCGGGATTGATGAGCAGTTCTTC.